A single sample is the source of the 30 T cell receptor beta chains below, sequenced in a study of blood T cells in healthy people across ages. Sample-barcoded 5' priming and a J-beta primer mix drove a second PCR of 7 to 11 cycles. TCRdb processed the 5' RACE reads anew with MiXCR; each CDR3 protein has one entry. This sample yields 850,000 to 1,000,000 distinct CDR3 sequences, of which around 54% are seen a single time; 20% to 25% belongs to the top ten. Sequenced input: blood. The receptors were sampled from a woman aged 55-70 years in good health.

The V gene is TRBV15, the J gene TRBJ2-3; D is unclear. Germline V gene sequence: CDR1 LNHNV, CDR2 YYDKDF (reference sequence). The CDR3 runs 15 residues. The V end lost 3 bases, the J end lost 5 bases, and 15 bases lay between the germline ends. The CDR3 loop is CATSRLQSEIDTQYF. The CDR3 DNA follows: TGTGCCACCAGCAGGTTACAGAGTGAAATAGATACGCAGTATTTT.

This clonotype was recorded a few times. The chain has TRBV28 and TRBJ2-5; 13 positions agree with TRBD2. Germline assignment: CDR1 MDHEN and CDR2 SYDVKM. The CDR3 extends over 17 amino acids. The V gene end was trimmed by 6 bases and the J gene end by 11 bases; junction bases not matched to a gene: 18. The CDR3 reads CASRGELAGGPVAEQYF. CDR3 bases: TGTGCCAGCAGGGGCGAACTAGCGGGAGGGCCTGTTGCTGAGCAGTACTTC. Based on the CDR3 plus reference TRBV28 and TRBJ2-5, the full variable domain is DVKVTQSSRYLVKRTGEKVFLECVQDMDHENMFWYRQDPGLGLRLIYFSYDVKMKEKGDIPEGYSVSREKKERFSLILESASTNQTSMYLCASRGELAGGPVAEQYFGPGTRLLVL.

The chain is built from TRBV5-1 and TRBJ2-1; D is possibly TRBD2 (5 bases). V shed 0 bases and J shed 8 bases, with 18 bases lying between them. Germline CDR1 reads SGHRS; CDR2 reads YFSETQ. This CDR3 contains 16 residues. The CDR3 reads CASSLGSSGGSDEQFF. The CDR3 region has the DNA TGCGCCAGCAGCTTGGGTTCCAGTGGCGGGTCGGATGAGCAGTTCTTC.

Ten or more counts support this clonotype. This rearrangement joins TRBV4-1 to TRBJ2-1, with 11 bases identical to TRBD2. Unmatched junction bases numbered 10, after V lost 8 bases and J lost 10 bases. The CDR3 is 14 amino acids. Germline V gene sequence: CDR1 MGHRA, CDR2 YSYEKL. The CDR3 sequence: CASSNIAGGQEQFF. DNA for the CDR3: TGCGCCAGCTCGAACATAGCGGGAGGGCAGGAGCAGTTCTTC.

This clonotype was observed a handful of times. The chain couples TRBV7-9 to TRBJ2-3, with 14 bases that match TRBD2. The V and J ends lost 4 bases and 2 bases, in that order; junction bases with no gene match: 5. CDR3 length: 17 residues. CDR1 is SEHNR, CDR2 FQNEAQ, per germline (reference sequence). The CDR3 DNA reads TGTGCCAGCAGCTCGGGACTAGCGGGAGTGTCCACAGATACGCAGTATTTT. Its protein is CASSSGLAGVSTDTQYF.

The J gene is TRBJ1-3, the V gene TRBV12-3 or TRBV12-4; D is ambiguous. There are 14 residues in the CDR3. Trimming took 10 bases from V and 4 from J, leaving 17 bases between them. DNA for the CDR3: TGTGCCACCCGAGAGGGCGCCAGGGGAAACACCATATATTTT. It encodes CATREGARGNTIYF.

CDR3 loop: CAISRGQGTETQYF. The CDR3 region has the DNA TGTGCCATCAGTAGGGGACAGGGAACAGAGACCCAGTACTTC. The chain is built from TRBV10-3 and TRBJ2-5, with TRBD1 matching over 9 bases. Germline V lookup: CDR1 ENHRY, CDR2 SYGVKD. This CDR3 contains 14 residues. V gave up 5 bases and J gave up 4 bases; unmatched junction bases: 5.

This clonotype appeared a few times. The chain is built from TRBV20-1 and TRBJ2-7; D remains ambiguous. This CDR3 comprises 10 residues. Germline-derived CDR1 and CDR2 are DFQATT and SNEGSKA (reference sequence). Trimming cost V 6 bases and J 4 bases, with 7 bases left between them. The chain's CDR3 is CSALGYEQYF. CDR3 nucleotides: TGCAGTGCCCTCGGGTACGAGCAGTACTTC.

This chain links TRBV4-3 with TRBJ2-1; 8 bases are shared with TRBD2. Germline-derived CDR1 and CDR2 are LGHNA and YSLEER. The CDR3 is 17 residues long. Germline trimming cut 0 bases from V and 4 bases from J; bases unmatched to any gene: 8. CDR3 nucleotide sequence: TGCGCCAGCAGCCAAGATAATCTCAGCGGGAGATACAATGAGCAGTTCTTC. Its translation is CASSQDNLSGRYNEQFF.

The chain joins TRBV29-1 to TRBJ1-4; D remains ambiguous. This CDR3 is built from 13 residues. Germline V gives CDR1 SQVTM, CDR2 ANQGSEA. The ends were cut back, 2 bases at V and 10 bases at J, with 14 bases in the middle. This chain's CDR3 is CSVEMAGEAKLFF. The CDR3 DNA reads TGCAGCGTTGAAATGGCGGGTGAAGCAAAACTGTTTTTT.

This chain links TRBV28 with TRBJ2-7; D not resolved. Per the germline V gene, CDR1 is MDHEN and CDR2 is SYDVKM. CDR3 size: 16 residues. V shed 5 bases and J shed 0 bases, with 17 bases lying between them. The DNA of the CDR3 is TGTGCCAGCAGTCCTATGAGGCTCCGAGACTCCTACGAGCAGTACTTC. It is translated as CASSPMRLRDSYEQYF.

This clonotype was seen only a few times. The chain has TRBV5-1 and TRBJ1-4; 7 bases align to TRBD1. CDR1 is SGHRS, CDR2 YFSETQ, per germline. The CDR3 runs to 16 residues. J was trimmed by 8 bases and V by 4 bases; bases with no gene match: 14. The CDR3 DNA follows: TGCGCCAGCAGCATAAATCCCGGGACAGAATCGGAAAAACTGTTTTTT. Its translation is CASSINPGTESEKLFF.

The V call is TRBV21-1, the J call TRBJ2-1; the table's D call, TRBD2, has no DNA check behind it. TRBV21-1 is reported as a pseudogene. The CDR3 runs to 17 residues. CDR3 residues: CASSRGTSGSSYNEQFF. Written as DNA, the CDR3 is TGTGCCAGCAGCAGAGGGACTAGCGGGAGTTCCTACAATGAGCAGTTCTTC.

A few counts support this clonotype. The chain uses TRBV28 and TRBJ2-3, with 10 nucleotides matching TRBD2. Per germline, CDR1 MDHEN and CDR2 SYDVKM. V lost 3 bases, J lost 6 bases, and 9 bases stayed unmatched. The CDR3 totals 16 residues. The CDR3 sequence: CASSFPPSGSSDTQYF. As DNA, the CDR3 is TGTGCCAGCAGTTTTCCCCCTAGCGGGAGTTCCGATACGCAGTATTTT.

This clonotype showed up many times. V usage is TRBV10-3 and J usage is TRBJ1-1; D is undetermined. CDR1 is ENHRY, CDR2 SYGVKD, per germline. Trimming stripped 3 bases from V and 4 bases from J, with 9 bases between. The CDR3 length is 13 residues. CDR3 nucleotides: TGTGCCATCAGTGACGGAGGACCCACTGAAGCTTTCTTT. Its translation is CAISDGGPTEAFF.

The chain combines TRBV6-5 with TRBJ2-7; D is perhaps TRBD2 (5 bases). CDR3 length: 14 amino acids. The V end lost 7 bases, the J end lost 4 bases, and 17 bases lay between the germline ends. CDR1 and CDR2 (germline): MNHEY, SVGAGI. The CDR3 loop is CASTDMGSLYEQYF. In DNA, the CDR3 is TGTGCCAGCACGGATATGGGGAGCCTATACGAGCAGTACTTC.

The chain joins TRBV11-2 to TRBJ2-1, with 10 bases fitting TRBD2. V trimming: 5 bases; J trimming: 4 bases; junction bases outside the gene matches: 8. CDR3 size: 16 residues. Germline CDR1 reads SGHAT; CDR2 reads FQNNGV. The CDR3 loop reads CASSPDLAGVYNEQFF. DNA of the CDR3: TGTGCCAGCAGCCCGGATCTAGCGGGAGTTTACAATGAGCAGTTCTTC.

The chain uses TRBV28 and TRBJ2-3; 7 positions match TRBD1. CDR1 is MDHEN, CDR2 SYDVKM, per germline. The CDR3 consists of 19 residues. The V gene end was trimmed by 6 bases and the J gene end by 0 bases; junction bases not matched to a gene: 18. The DNA of the CDR3 is TGTGCCAGCAGCCTAACCCTCGGTGTAGGGGACAGCAGCACAGATACGCAGTATTTT. Translated: CASSLTLGVGDSSTDTQYF.

This chain links TRBV5-1 with TRBJ1-1; 9 bases map to TRBD1. The V gene's germline CDR1 is SGHRS and CDR2 YFSETQ. V shed 3 bases and J 9 bases; nucleotides not matched to a gene: 12. The CDR3 contains 15 residues. The CDR3 sequence is CASSSSQGALAKAFF. CDR3 bases: TGCGCCAGCAGCTCCTCACAGGGGGCTCTAGCTAAAGCTTTCTTT. Full variable domain (outside the CDR3, taken from reference TRBV5-1 and TRBJ1-1): KAGVTQTPRYLIKTRGQQVTLSCSPISGHRSVSWYQQTPGQGLQFLFEYFSETQRNKGNFPGRFSGRQFSNSRSEMNVSTLELGDSALYLCASSSSQGALAKAFFGQGTRLTVV.

This clonotype was counted a few times. This rearrangement joins TRBV7-9 to TRBJ2-1, with a weak D call TRBD2 (5 bases). Germline CDR1 reads SEHNR; CDR2 reads FQNEAQ (reference sequence). There are 14 residues in the CDR3. V was clipped by 0 bases and J by 9 bases, with 12 bases between them. The CDR3 bases are TGTGCCAGCAGCTTAGCATTTGGTCGGGGTGAGCAGTTCTTC. Amino acids: CASSLAFGRGEQFF.

The CDR3 bases are TGTGCCAGCAACCCCCCGACAGAAGAGCCCACAGATACGCAGTATTTT. Its translation is CASNPPTEEPTDTQYF. The chain uses TRBV7-9 and TRBJ2-3; weak D call: TRBD1 (5 bases). This CDR3 region has 16 residues. CDR1 and CDR2 from the germline V gene are SEHNR and FQNEAQ (reference sequence). Trimming removed 7 bases at V and 2 bases at J, with 19 bases between.

This clonotype has only a few counts. This chain connects TRBV6-5 to TRBJ1-1, with D maybe TRBD1 (6 bases). In germline, CDR1 is MNHEY, CDR2 SVGAGI. This CDR3 comprises 13 residues. V lost 6 bases and J lost 1, with 9 bases in between. The CDR3 region has the DNA TGTGCCAGCAGAGCGGGACAGAACACTGAAGCTTTCTTT. It codes for CASRAGQNTEAFF.

This clonotype appeared many times. The chain is built from TRBV28 and TRBJ2-4; weak D call: TRBD1 (5 bases). Germline CDR1 MDHEN, CDR2 SYDVKM. The CDR3 has 15 amino acids. Trimming shortened V by 6 bases and J by 0 bases, and 12 bases separated the two germline ends. The CDR3 protein is CASSLPGLAKNIQYF. CDR3 sequence (DNA): TGTGCCAGCAGCTTGCCAGGGCTAGCCAAAAACATTCAGTACTTC.

J is TRBJ1-4 and V is TRBV2, with D tentatively TRBD1 (5 bases). The CDR3 is made up of 15 amino acids. Per germline, CDR1 SNHLY and CDR2 FYNNEI. Trimming left V 8 bases short and J 2 bases short, with 15 bases between. CDR3 sequence: CASPDRGATNEKLFF. The CDR3 DNA reads TGTGCCAGCCCCGACAGAGGGGCTACTAATGAAAAACTGTTTTTT.

This chain links TRBV6-5 with TRBJ2-1, with a tentative D call TRBD2 (6 bases). The end of the DNA fits TRBJ2-7 better, so the J call may be wrong. CDR3 length equals 15 residues. Germline values: CDR1 MNHEY, CDR2 SVGAGI. The chain's CDR3 is CASSYRDVDYNEQYF. The CDR3 region has the DNA TGTGCCAGCAGTTATAGGGACGTGGACTACAATGAGCAGTACTTC.

The rearrangement uses TRBV29-1 and TRBJ2-5; the D gene is possibly TRBD2 (6 bases). The DNA end favors TRBJ2-7, so the J call may be wrong. CDR3 length: 14 residues. Germline CDR1 reads SQVTM; CDR2 reads ANQGSEA. The CDR3 protein is CSVEKSGPGDEQYF. For the CDR3, the DNA is TGCAGCGTTGAAAAATCAGGTCCGGGGGACGAGCAGTACTTC.

This clonotype has more than one count but fewer than ten. The chain links TRBV24-1 to TRBJ2-1; 10 bases align to TRBD2. Germline V CDR1 and CDR2: KGHDR, SFDVKD. After removal of 3 bases from V and 5 bases from J, the junction contained 6 bases not matched to a gene. The CDR3 has 16 residues. CDR3 DNA sequence: TGTGCCACCAGTGATCCTCTAGCGGGAGACCACAATGAGCAGTTCTTC. Protein product: CATSDPLAGDHNEQFF.

Worth noting for this clonotype: The junction departs from the called germline gene at one end, perhaps through a read error. This chain joins TRBV5-4 and TRBJ2-5; TRBD1 matches at 9 bases. Germline V gives CDR1 SGHNT, CDR2 YYREEE (reference sequence). The CDR3 length is 15 residues. As DNA, the CDR3 is TGTGCCAGCAGCTTGGTGGGACAGGGTGTAGAGACCCAGTACTTT. Amino acid sequence: CASSLVGQGVETQYF.

In its sample, this clonotype was seen a few times. J is TRBJ2-7 and V is TRBV20-1; possibly TRBD1 or TRBD2 for D (5 bases each). The CDR3 is 14 residues long. V was cut by 0 bases and J by 1 base, with 10 bases left in between. Germline V lookup: CDR1 DFQATT, CDR2 SNEGSKA (reference sequence). The CDR3 is CSARDRDGSYEQYF. CDR3 coding DNA: TGCAGTGCTAGAGATCGGGACGGATCCTACGAGCAGTACTTC.

In its sample, this clonotype was seen a few times. The chain joins TRBV29-1 to TRBJ2-1; 7 bases are a match to TRBD1. Germline CDR1 reads SQVTM; CDR2 reads ANQGSEA. With 6 bases clipped from V and 6 bases from J, the junction kept 2 bases outside the gene matches. This CDR3 comprises 11 residues. In nucleotides, the CDR3 is TGCAGCGTCTACAGGGGCAATGAGCAGTTCTTC. Protein: CSVYRGNEQFF.